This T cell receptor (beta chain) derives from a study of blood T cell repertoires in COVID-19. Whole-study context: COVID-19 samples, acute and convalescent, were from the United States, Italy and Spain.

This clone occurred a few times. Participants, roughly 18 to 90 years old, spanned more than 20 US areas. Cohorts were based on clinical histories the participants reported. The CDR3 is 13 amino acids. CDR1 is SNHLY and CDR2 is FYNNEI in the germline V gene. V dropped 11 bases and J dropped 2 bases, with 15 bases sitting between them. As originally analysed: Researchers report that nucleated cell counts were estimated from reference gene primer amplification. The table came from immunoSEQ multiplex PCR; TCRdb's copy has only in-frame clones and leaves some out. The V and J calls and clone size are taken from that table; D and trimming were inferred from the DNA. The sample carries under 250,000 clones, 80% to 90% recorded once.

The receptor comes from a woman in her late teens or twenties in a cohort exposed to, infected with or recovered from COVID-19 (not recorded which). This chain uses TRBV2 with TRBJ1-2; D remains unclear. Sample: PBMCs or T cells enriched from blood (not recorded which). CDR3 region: CAAKPSTNYGYTF. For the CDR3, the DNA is TGTGCCGCCAAGCCCTCCACCAACTATGGCTACACCTTC.